This T cell receptor (beta chain) was captured in a study of neurological immune-mediated disorders (dated by TCRdb to between 2018 and 2021). Regarding the study in general: Among the approximately 34 multiple sclerosis patients, relapsing-remitting MS accounted for some 30 and secondary progressive MS accounted for 3. Peripheral blood TCR-beta repertoires from HTLV-I-associated myelopathy (HAM/TSP) patients, multiple sclerosis patients and healthy controls were compared by UMI-based sequencing. The approximately 110 TCR-beta libraries included longitudinal samples, technical triplicates and paired sorted CD4+ and CD8+ T-cell subsets alongside PBMC samples. The cohort comprised some 71 subjects: 14 HAM/TSP patients, some 34 multiple sclerosis patients and around 20 healthy controls.

On the study overall, not on this receptor specifically: TCR clonal expansion was highest in HAM/TSP patients and lowest in MS patients, with MS patients falling below even healthy controls. Expanded clones from different subjects shared no identical CDR3 amino acid sequences, which suggests that TCR-beta repertoires were private in all groups. The MS cluster was not associated with any clinical or MRI features, and the authors stated that larger cohorts are needed. Repertoires from 18 of 34 MS patients were grouped by phylogenetic analysis into a cluster of related CDR3 sequences, suggesting a possible repertoire-level signature.

This clonotype was counted at least ten times. Its cognate antigen has yet to be identified. Base qualities are not at hand, and no much larger clone is one base apart. Taken from the germline V gene, the CDR1 and CDR2 loops are SGHDT and YYEEEE. V is pared back by 0 bases and J by 0 bases, with 13 bases lying between the germline termini. The CDR3 contains 16 residues, cysteine and phenylalanine counted. The retained sequence is limited to the CDR3, 48 bases, with the frame set at the first base. cDNA was synthesized by template-switch 5'RACE using a primer with a 10-nucleotide random unique molecular identifier that tagged each TCR transcript. Every sequencing run yielded over 160 million TCR-beta sequences covering 15-18 subjects. The RNeasy kit was used to extract total RNA. TCR-beta VDJ regions were amplified with primers for the TCR constant region and the 5'RACE anchor, using the KAPA Real-time Library Amplification kit. Sample indexes and Illumina adaptors were added in a first PCR, and a second PCR then increased library yield. After Ampure bead purification, the TCR product of roughly 650 bp was size-selected on a 2% E-gel SizeSelection system. Library quality was checked on a Bioanalyzer, concentration was measured with Qubit, and libraries were quantified with the Kapa Library Quantification kit before pooling. Libraries were sequenced paired-end 2 x 150 bp on an Illumina HiSeq 2500. To increase sequence diversity, about 25-30% phiX was spiked into each library pool. Per the original workflow: The quality-filtered reads were processed with the UMI-based MiGEC pipeline, whose error correction step removed more than 80% of the raw TCR sequences. VDJ genes were aligned to IMGT germline references, and each clonotype was defined by a unique CDR3 amino acid sequence together with V-J genes. Clonal expansion, Shannon diversity and CDR3 relatedness were evaluated with VDJtools (CalcPairwiseDistances, ClusterSamples), while phylogenetic trees were built in CLCbio workbench. Using coefficient-of-variation modelling across technical triplicates, the study counted a clone as expanded if it had at least 8 unique UMIs. TCRdb passed the public sequencing reads through fastp at Q25 and MiXCR, retaining productive beta sequences. Entries are consolidated by CDR3 protein sequence, retaining the most common genes and DNA. TCRdb's processing, not the authors', yielded these V and J calls. For this sample there are about 70,000 distinct CDR3 sequences; 3.2% appear just once. The biggest ten clones account for roughly 5% of the sample.

Unsorted PBMC libraries were generated from 2 million PBMCs stored in RNAlater at -80 °C until RNA extraction. Multiple sclerosis patients were enrolled in a US clinical protocol under which disease progression was evaluated by magnetic resonance imaging. PBMCs were separated from peripheral blood using Ficoll-Hypaque density gradient centrifugation and then cryopreserved in liquid nitrogen. The TCR originated in a woman aged 45 to 65 with multiple sclerosis. The sequenced material came from PBMCs. Recombination connected TRBV5-6 to TRBJ2-7; TRBD1 could be the D gene, as 5 bases match. The CDR3 here reads CASSLVVGRSSYEQYF. The DNA reads TGTGCCAGCAGCTTGGTGGTGGGGCGGTCCTCCTACGAGCAGTACTTC.